The clone carrying this T cell receptor (beta chain) appeared once. Antigen: not known. Trimming at V came to 3 bases and at J to 1 base, leaving 2 bases not matched to a gene. The CDR3 sequence is 15 residues long. Germline V CDR1 and CDR2: KGHSH, LQKENI. Assay: immunoSEQ multiplex PCR; the TCRdb copy retains only in-frame clones and omits some. Among millions of clones listed, 90% to 95% were seen once. The data derive from a study of shared clonotypes between healthy human individuals. Study-wide results and limits: Richness estimates generally favored naive over memory subsets. Investigators expected sequencing depth to affect clonotype sharing among donors. In contrast to clonotypes shared by all four donors, non-shared clonotypes had lower generation probabilities.

The chain links TRBV18 to TRBJ2-2; 7 nucleotides match TRBD1. The TCR comes from a man younger than 35 in good health. Sequenced input: naive CD4+ T cells sorted from blood. Subset defined: CD45RA+ positively selected. CDR3 amino acids: CASSPGQRNTGELFF. DNA of the CDR3: TGTGCCAGCTCACCGGGACAGAGGAACACCGGGGAGCTGTTTTTT.